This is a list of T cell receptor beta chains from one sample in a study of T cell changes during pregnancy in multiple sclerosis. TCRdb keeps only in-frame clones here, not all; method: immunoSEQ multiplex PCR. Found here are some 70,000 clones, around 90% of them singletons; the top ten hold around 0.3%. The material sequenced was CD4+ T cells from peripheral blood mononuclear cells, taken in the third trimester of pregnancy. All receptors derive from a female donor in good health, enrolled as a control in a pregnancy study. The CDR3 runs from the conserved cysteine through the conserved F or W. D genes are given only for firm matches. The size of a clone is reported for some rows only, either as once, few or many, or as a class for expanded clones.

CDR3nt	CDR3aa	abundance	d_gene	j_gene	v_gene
TGTGCCAGCAGCCGGCGATCGGGGGAGGGCACAGATACGCAGTATTTT	CASSRRSGEGTDTQYF	once	NA	TRBJ2-3	TRBV7-2
TGTGCCAGCACTAACTCGGCAGGGGGCACCGGGGAGCTGTTTTTT	CASTNSAGGTGELFF	NA	TRBD1	TRBJ2-2	TRBV2
TGTGCCAGTAGCTTCTCCGGGACAGCGAACTCCTATAATTCACCCCTCCACTTT	CASSFSGTANSYNSPLHF	NA	TRBD1	TRBJ1-6	TRBV19
TGTGCCAGCAGCTCCCGGGTCGCTAGCACAGATACGCAGTATTTT	CASSSRVASTDTQYF	NA	NA	TRBJ2-3	TRBV5-6
TGTGCCAGCAGCCAAGCGGACGGGGGGGGTCAGGAGACCCAGTACTTC	CASSQADGGGQETQYF	NA	TRBD2	TRBJ2-5	TRBV4-2
TGTGCCAGCAGCTCCCCACAGGCTCCCTATGGCTACACCTTC	CASSSPQAPYGYTF	NA	NA	TRBJ1-2	TRBV7-2
TGTGCCAGCAGCCAAGAACGGGGACCGGGAGGGAACACCGGGGAGCTGTTTTTT	CASSQERGPGGNTGELFF	NA	TRBD2	TRBJ2-2	TRBV4-2
TGTGCCAGCAGCTATAGCGGAAGCACAGATACGCAGTATTTT	CASSYSGSTDTQYF	NA	NA	TRBJ2-3	TRBV7-3
TGTGCCAGCAGCGGAATCGGACAGTCCTATGGCTACACCTTC	CASSGIGQSYGYTF	NA	NA	TRBJ1-2	TRBV9
TGTGCCAGCACCCTCGGACAGGGACCCTACGAGCAGTACTTC	CASTLGQGPYEQYF	NA	TRBD1	TRBJ2-7	TRBV6-1
TGTGCCAGCAGTTCTACCAAAAGCAGGGACTATGGCTACACCTTC	CASSSTKSRDYGYTF	NA	NA	TRBJ1-2	TRBV7-9
TGCAGCGTTGTGGAGGGCTACGAGCAGTACTTC	CSVVEGYEQYF	NA	NA	TRBJ2-7	TRBV29-1
TGCAGTGCCGAAGCCACAGATACGCAGTATTTT	CSAEATDTQYF	NA	NA	TRBJ2-3	TRBV20-1
TGTGCCAGCAGCTTAGAGGAGGGCCAGCCCCAGCATTTT	CASSLEEGQPQHF	NA	NA	TRBJ1-5	TRBV11-2
TGTGCCAGCAGCCCGGCGGGGGGTGGAAACACCATATATTTT	CASSPAGGGNTIYF	once	NA	TRBJ1-3	TRBV7-3
TGTGCCAGCAGCTTGGGGGGCGGGGCGTCCTACGAGCAGTACTTC	CASSLGGGASYEQYF	NA	NA	TRBJ2-7	TRBV5-4
TGTGCCAGCAGCGGACCTACAGGGTTCTACGAGCAGTACTTC	CASSGPTGFYEQYF	NA	NA	TRBJ2-7	TRBV9
TGTGCCAGCAAGGGGAACGGCTATGGCTACACCTTC	CASKGNGYGYTF	NA	NA	TRBJ1-2	TRBV2
TGTGCCATCAGTGAGTCCCAGGCTGAAGCTTTCTTT	CAISESQAEAFF	NA	NA	TRBJ1-1	TRBV10-3
TGTGCCTGGAGTGTAATTAGCGGGGGACCCTACGAGCAGTACTTC	CAWSVISGGPYEQYF	NA	TRBD2	TRBJ2-7	TRBV30